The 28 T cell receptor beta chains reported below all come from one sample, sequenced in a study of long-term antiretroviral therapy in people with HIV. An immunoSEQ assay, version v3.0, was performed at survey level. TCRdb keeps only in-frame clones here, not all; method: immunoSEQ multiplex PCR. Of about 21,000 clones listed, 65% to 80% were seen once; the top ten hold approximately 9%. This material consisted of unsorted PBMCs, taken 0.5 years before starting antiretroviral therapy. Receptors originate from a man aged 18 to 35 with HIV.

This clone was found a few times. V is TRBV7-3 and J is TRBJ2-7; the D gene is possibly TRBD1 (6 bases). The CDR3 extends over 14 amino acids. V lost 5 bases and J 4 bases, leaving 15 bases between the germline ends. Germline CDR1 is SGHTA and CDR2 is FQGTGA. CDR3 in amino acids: CASSQGTGNYEQYF. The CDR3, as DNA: TGTGCCAGCAGCCAGGGGACGGGAAATTACGAGCAGTACTTC.

This chain's CDR3 is CASSSPGPQHF. CDR3 DNA: TGTGCCAGCAGCTCCCCCGGGCCCCAGCATTTT. This chain links TRBV7-9 with TRBJ1-5, with D hard to call. Germline CDR1 is SEHNR and CDR2 is FQNEAQ (reference sequence). CDR3 length: 11 residues. V was trimmed by 4 bases and J by 9 bases, leaving 7 bases between them.

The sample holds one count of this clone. CDR3 sequence reads: CASSYREGLDEQFF. CDR3 coding DNA: TGTGCCAGCAGTTACAGGGAGGGGCTGGATGAGCAGTTCTTC. V gene TRBV6-5 combines with J gene TRBJ2-1; 7 bases map to TRBD2. Germline-derived CDR1 and CDR2 are MNHEY and SVGAGI. This CDR3 is 14 amino acids long. Trimming took 2 bases from V and 8 from J; bases not matched to a gene: 6.

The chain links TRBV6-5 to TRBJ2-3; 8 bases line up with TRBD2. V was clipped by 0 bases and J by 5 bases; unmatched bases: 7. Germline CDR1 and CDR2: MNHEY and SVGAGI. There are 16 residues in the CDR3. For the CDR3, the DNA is TGTGCCAGCAGTTACTCGAGTTGGCGGGAGGTAGATACGCAGTATTTT. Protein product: CASSYSSWREVDTQYF.

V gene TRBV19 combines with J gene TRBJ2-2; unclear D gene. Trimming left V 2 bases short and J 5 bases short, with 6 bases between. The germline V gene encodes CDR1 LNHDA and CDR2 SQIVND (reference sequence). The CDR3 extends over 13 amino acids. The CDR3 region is CASSISRTGELFF. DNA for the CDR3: TGTGCCAGTAGTATAAGTAGGACCGGGGAGCTGTTTTTT. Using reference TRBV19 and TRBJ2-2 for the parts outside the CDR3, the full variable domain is DGGITQSPKYLFRKEGQNVTLSCEQNLNHDAMYWYRQDPGQGLRLIYYSQIVNDFQKGDIAEGYSVSREKKESFPLTVTSAQKNPTAFYLCASSISRTGELFFGEGSRLTVL.

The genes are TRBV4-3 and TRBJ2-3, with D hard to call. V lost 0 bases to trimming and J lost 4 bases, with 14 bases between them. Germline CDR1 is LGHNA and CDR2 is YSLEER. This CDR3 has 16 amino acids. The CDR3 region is CASSQDSRLPPDTQYF. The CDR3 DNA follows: TGCGCCAGCAGCCAAGATAGCCGGCTGCCCCCAGATACGCAGTATTTT.

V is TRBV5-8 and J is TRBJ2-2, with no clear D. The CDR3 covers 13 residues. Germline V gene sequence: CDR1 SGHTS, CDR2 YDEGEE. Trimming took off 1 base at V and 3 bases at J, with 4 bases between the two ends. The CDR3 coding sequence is TGTGCCAGCAGCTTGTTCGACACCGGGGAGCTGTTTTTT. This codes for CASSLFDTGELFF.

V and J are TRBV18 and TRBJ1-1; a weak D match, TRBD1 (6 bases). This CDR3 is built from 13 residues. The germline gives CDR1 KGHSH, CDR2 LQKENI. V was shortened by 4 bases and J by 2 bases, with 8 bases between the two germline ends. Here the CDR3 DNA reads TGTGCCAGCTCACGGACAGATAACACTGAAGCTTTCTTT. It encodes CASSRTDNTEAFF.

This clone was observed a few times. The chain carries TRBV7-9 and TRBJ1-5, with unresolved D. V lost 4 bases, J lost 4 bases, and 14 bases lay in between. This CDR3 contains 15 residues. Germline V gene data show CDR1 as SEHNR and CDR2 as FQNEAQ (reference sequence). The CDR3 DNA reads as TGTGCCAGCAGCTCTCCCGGGTTGGGAAATCAGCCCCAGCATTTT. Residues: CASSSPGLGNQPQHF.

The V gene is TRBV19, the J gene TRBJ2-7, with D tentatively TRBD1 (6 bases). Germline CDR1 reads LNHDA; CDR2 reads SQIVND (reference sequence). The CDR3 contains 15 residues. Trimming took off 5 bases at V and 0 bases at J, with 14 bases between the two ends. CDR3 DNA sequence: TGTGCCAGTAGTCCTGCAGGGGTAGGCTCCTACGAGCAGTACTTC. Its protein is CASSPAGVGSYEQYF.

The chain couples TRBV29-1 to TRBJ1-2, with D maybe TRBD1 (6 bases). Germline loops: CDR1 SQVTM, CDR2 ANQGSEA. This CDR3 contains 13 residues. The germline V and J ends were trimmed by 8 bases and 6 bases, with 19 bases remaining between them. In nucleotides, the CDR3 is TGCAGCTACACCTACAGGGAAATGGATGGCTACACCTTC. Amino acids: CSYTYREMDGYTF. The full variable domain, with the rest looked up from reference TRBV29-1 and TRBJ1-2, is SAVISQKPSRDICQRGTSLTIQCQVDSQVTMMFWYRQQPGQSLTLIATANQGSEATYESGFVIDKFPISRPNLTFSTLTVSNMSPEDSSIYLCSYTYREMDGYTFGSGTRLTVV.

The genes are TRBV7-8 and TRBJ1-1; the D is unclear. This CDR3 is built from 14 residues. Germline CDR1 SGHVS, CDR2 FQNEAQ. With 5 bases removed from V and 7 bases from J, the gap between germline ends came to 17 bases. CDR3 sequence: CASSIGSWEGEAFF. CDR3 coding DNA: TGTGCCAGCAGCATTGGGTCCTGGGAGGGTGAAGCTTTCTTT.

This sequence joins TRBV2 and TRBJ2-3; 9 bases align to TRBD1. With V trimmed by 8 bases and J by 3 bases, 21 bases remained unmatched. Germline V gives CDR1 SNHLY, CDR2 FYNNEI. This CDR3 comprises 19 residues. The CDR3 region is CASGAAPLDDRGSTDTQYF. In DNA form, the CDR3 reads TGTGCCAGCGGCGCGGCGCCCCTAGACGACAGGGGGAGTACAGATACGCAGTATTTT.

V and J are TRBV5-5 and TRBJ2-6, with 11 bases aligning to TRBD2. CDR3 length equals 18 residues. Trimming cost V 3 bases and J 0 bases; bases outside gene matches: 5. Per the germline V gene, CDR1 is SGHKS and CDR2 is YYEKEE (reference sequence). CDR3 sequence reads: CASSSWTSGPSGANVLTF. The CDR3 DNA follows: TGTGCCAGCAGCTCCTGGACTAGCGGGCCCTCTGGGGCCAACGTCCTGACTTTC. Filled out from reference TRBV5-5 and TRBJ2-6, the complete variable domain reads DAGVTQSPTHLIKTRGQQVTLRCSPISGHKSVSWYQQVLGQGPQFIFQYYEKEERGRGNFPDRFSARQFPNYSSELNVNALLLGDSALYLCASSSWTSGPSGANVLTFGAGSRLTVL.

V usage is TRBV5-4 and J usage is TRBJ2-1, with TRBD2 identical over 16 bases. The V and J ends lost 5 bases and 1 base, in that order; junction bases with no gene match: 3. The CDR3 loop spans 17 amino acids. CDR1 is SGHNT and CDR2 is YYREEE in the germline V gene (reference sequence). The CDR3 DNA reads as TGTGCCAGCAGGATGGGACTAGCGGGGGGGTCCTACAATGAGCAGTTCTTC. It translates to CASRMGLAGGSYNEQFF.

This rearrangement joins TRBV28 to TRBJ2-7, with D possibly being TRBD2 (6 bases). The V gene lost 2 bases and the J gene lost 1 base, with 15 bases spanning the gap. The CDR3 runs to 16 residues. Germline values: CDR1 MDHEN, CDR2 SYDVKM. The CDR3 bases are TGTGCCAGCAGTTTAGACGTAGCGGAGCCTTCCTACGAGCAGTACTTC. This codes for CASSLDVAEPSYEQYF.

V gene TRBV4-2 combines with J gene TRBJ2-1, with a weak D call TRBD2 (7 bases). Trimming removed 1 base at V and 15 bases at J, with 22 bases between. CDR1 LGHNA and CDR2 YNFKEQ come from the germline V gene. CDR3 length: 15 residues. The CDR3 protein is CASSQVEGEGSSPFF. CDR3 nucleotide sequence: TGTGCCAGCAGCCAAGTGGAGGGGGAGGGCAGCAGTCCGTTCTTC.

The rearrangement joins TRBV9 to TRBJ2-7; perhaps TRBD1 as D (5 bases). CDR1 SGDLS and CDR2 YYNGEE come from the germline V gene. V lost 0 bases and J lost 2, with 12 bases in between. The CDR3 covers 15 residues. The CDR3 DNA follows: TGTGCCAGCAGCGTAGAAGGGGATCCTACCTACGAGCAGTACTTC. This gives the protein CASSVEGDPTYEQYF. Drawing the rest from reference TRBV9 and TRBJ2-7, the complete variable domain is DSGVTQTPKHLITATGQRVTLRCSPRSGDLSVYWYQQSLDQGLQFLIQYYNGEERAKGNILERFSAQQFPDLHSELNLSSLELGDSALYFCASSVEGDPTYEQYFGPGTRLTVT.

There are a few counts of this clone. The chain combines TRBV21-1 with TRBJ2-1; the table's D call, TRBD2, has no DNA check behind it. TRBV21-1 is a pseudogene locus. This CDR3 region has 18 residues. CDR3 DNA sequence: TGTGCCACGTCCGGGACTTCAGTTTGCCGAGCGTCCTACAATGAGCAGTTCTTC. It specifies CATSGTSVCRASYNEQFF.

The CDR3 protein is CATSPSPGGAYEQYF. CDR3 sequence (DNA): TGCGCCACCTCCCCTTCCCCAGGAGGGGCCTACGAGCAGTACTTC. V usage is TRBV5-1 and J usage is TRBJ2-7; weak D call: TRBD2 (6 bases). V lost 9 bases and J lost 2, with 21 bases in between. Germline CDR1 reads SGHRS; CDR2 reads YFSETQ. The CDR3 sequence is 15 residues long.

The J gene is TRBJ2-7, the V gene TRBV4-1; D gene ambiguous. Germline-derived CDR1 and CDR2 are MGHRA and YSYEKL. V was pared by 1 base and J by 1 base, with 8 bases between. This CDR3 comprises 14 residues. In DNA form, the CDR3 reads TGCGCCAGCAGCCAAGCCCCCGGGTCCTACGAGCAGTACTTC. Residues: CASSQAPGSYEQYF.

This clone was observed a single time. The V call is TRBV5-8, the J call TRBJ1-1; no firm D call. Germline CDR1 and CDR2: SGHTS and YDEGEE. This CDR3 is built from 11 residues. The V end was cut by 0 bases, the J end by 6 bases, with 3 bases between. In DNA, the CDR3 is TGTGCCAGCAGCTTGGCCCCTGAAGCTTTCTTT. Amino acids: CASSLAPEAFF.

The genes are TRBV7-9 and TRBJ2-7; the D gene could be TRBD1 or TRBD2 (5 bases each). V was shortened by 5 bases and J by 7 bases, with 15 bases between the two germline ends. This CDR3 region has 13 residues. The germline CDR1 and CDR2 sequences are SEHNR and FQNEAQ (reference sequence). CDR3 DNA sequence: TGTGCCAGCAGCCCGAGGGGACCAGGAGAGCAGTACTTC. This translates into CASSPRGPGEQYF.

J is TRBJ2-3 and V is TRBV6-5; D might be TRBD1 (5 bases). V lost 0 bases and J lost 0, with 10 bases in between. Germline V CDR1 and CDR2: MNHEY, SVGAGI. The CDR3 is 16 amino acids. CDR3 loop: CASSYSGPGSTDTQYF. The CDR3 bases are TGTGCCAGCAGTTACTCGGGCCCAGGGAGCACAGATACGCAGTATTTT.

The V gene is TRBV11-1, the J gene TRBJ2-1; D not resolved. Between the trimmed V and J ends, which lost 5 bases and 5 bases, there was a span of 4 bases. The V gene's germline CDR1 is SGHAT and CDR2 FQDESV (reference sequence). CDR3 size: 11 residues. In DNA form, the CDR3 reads TGTGCCAGCAGCGTCGACAATGAGCAGTTCTTC. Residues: CASSVDNEQFF.

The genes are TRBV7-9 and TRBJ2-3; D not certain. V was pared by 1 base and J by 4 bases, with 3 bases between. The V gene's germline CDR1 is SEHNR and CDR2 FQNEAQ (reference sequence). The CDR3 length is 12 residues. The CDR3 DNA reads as TGTGCCAGCAGCTTAGTTTCAGATACGCAGTATTTT. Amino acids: CASSLVSDTQYF. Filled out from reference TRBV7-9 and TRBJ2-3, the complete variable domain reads DTGVSQNPRHKITKRGQNVTFRCDPISEHNRLYWYRQTLGQGPEFLTYFQNEAQLEKSRLLSDRFSAERPKGSFSTLEIQRTEQGDSAMYLCASSLVSDTQYFGPGTRLTVL.

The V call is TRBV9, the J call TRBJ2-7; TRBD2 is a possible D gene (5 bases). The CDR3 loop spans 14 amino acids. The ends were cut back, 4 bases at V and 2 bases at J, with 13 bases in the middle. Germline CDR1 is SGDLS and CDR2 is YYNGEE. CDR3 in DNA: TGTGCCAGCAGCTCCAGGACTGCCCCCTACGAGCAGTACTTC. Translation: CASSSRTAPYEQYF.

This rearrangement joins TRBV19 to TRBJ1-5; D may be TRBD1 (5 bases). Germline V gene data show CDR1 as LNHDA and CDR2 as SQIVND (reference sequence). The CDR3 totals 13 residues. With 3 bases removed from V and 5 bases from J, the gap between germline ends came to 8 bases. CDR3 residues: CASSIRGHQPQHF. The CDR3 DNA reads TGTGCCAGTAGTATCCGGGGACATCAGCCCCAGCATTTT.